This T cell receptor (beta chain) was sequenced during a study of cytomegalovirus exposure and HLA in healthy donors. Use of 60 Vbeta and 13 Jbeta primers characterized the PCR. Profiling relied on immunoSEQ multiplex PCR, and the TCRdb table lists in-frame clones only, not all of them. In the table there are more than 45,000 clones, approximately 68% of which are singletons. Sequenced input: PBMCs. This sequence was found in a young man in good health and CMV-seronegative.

CDR3 residues: CASSLAGTSGRNEQFF. CDR3 sequence (DNA): TGTGCCAGCAGCTTAGCCGGGACTAGCGGGAGAAATGAGCAGTTCTTC. The rearrangement links TRBV7-8 to TRBJ2-1; 14 bases are shared with TRBD2. From germline, CDR1 is SGHVS and CDR2 FQNEAQ. The CDR3 is 16 residues long. The V gene end was trimmed by 0 bases and the J gene end by 7 bases; junction bases not matched to a gene: 2.